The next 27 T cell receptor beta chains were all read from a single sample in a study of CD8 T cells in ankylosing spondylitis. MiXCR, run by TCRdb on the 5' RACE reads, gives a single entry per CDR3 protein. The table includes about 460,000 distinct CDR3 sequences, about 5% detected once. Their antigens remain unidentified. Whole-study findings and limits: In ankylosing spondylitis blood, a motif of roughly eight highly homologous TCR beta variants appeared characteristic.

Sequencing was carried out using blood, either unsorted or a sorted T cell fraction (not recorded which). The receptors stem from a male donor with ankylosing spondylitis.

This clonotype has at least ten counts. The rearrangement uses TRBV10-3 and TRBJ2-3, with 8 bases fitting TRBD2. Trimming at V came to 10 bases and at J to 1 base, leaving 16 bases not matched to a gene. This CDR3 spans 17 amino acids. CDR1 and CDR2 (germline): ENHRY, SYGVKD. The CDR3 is CATTPSGSGWGTDTQYF. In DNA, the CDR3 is TGTGCCACCACCCCCAGCGGGAGCGGGTGGGGCACAGATACGCAGTATTTT.

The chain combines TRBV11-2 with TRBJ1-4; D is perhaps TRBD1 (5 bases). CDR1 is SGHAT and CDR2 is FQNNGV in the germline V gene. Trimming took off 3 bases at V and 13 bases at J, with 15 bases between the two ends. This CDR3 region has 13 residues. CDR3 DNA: TGTGCCAGCAGCTTCGACGGGGGGGAGAGACTGTTTTTT. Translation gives CASSFDGGERLFF.

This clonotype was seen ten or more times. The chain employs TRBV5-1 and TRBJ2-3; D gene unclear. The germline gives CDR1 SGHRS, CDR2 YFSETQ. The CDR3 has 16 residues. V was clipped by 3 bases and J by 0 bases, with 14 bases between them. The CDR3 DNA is TGCGCCAGCAGCTCGGCCACAGACTCAAGCACAGATACGCAGTATTTT. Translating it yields CASSSATDSSTDTQYF. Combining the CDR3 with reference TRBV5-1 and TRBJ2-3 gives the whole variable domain KAGVTQTPRYLIKTRGQQVTLSCSPISGHRSVSWYQQTPGQGLQFLFEYFSETQRNKGNFPGRFSGRQFSNSRSEMNVSTLELGDSALYLCASSSATDSSTDTQYFGPGTRLTVL.

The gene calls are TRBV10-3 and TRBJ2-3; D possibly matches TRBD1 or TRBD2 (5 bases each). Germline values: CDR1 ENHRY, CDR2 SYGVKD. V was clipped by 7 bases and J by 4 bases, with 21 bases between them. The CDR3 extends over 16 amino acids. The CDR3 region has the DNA TGTGCCATCAACCCGGACTCCACCCCAGGGTCAGATACGCAGTATTTT. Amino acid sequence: CAINPDSTPGSDTQYF.

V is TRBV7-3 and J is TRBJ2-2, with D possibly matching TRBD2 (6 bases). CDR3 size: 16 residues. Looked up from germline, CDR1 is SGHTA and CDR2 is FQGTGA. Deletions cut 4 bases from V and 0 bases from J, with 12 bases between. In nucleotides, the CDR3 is TGTGCCAGCAGCTCCCCGGGACTCCCGAACACCGGGGAGCTGTTTTTT. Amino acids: CASSSPGLPNTGELFF.

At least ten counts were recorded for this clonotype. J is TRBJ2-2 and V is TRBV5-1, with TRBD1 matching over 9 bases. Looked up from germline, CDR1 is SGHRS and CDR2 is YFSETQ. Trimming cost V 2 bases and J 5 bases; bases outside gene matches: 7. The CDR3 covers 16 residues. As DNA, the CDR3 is TGCGCCAGCAGCTTTCCCGGGACAGGGTTAACCGGGGAGCTGTTTTTT. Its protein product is CASSFPGTGLTGELFF.

In DNA, the CDR3 is TGTGCCACCAGTGATTTGCTAACCAATGAGCAGTTCTTC. Its protein product is CATSDLLTNEQFF. The rearrangement links TRBV24-1 to TRBJ2-1; no clear D gene. This CDR3 contains 13 residues. Germline CDR1 is KGHDR and CDR2 is SFDVKD. Deletions cut 0 bases from V and 6 bases from J, with 5 bases between.

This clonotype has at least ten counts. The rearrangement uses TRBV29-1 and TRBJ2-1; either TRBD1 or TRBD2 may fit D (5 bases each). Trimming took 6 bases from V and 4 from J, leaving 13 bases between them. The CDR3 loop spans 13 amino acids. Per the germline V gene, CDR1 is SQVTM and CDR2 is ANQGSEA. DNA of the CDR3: TGCAGCGTCGGGACCGACCTTTACAATGAGCAGTTCTTC. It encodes CSVGTDLYNEQFF.

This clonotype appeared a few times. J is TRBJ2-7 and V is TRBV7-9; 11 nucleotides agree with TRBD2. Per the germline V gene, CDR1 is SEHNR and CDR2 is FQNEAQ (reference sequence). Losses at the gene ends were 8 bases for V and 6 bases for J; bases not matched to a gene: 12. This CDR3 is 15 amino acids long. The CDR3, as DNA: TGTGCCAGCGACCCTTATAGCGGGGGGGCCCTCGAGCAGTACTTC. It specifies CASDPYSGGALEQYF.

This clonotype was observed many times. The CDR3 nucleotides are TGTGCCAGCAGCCTCAACAGGGGGCGAAGAGGATCCGAAAAACTGTTTTTT. Amino acid sequence: CASSLNRGRRGSEKLFF. This chain joins TRBV28 and TRBJ1-4; 9 bases are a match to TRBD1. Germline trimming cut 6 bases from V and 8 bases from J; bases unmatched to any gene: 16. Looked up from germline, CDR1 is MDHEN and CDR2 is SYDVKM. The CDR3 totals 17 residues.

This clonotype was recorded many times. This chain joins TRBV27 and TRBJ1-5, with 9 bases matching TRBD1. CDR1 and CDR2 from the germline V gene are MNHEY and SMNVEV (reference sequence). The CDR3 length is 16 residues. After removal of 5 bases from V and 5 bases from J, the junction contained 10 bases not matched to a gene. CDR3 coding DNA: TGTGCCAGCAGTCGTTACCGGGACAGGGTGGATCAGCCCCAGCATTTT. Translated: CASSRYRDRVDQPQHF.

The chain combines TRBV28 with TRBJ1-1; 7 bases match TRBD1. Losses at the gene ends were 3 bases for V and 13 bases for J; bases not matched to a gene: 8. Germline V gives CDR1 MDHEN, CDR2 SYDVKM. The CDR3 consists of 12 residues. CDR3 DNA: TGTGCCAGCAGTTTCCAGGACAGGAAAGATTTCTTT. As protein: CASSFQDRKDFF. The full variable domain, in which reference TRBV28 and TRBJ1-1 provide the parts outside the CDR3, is DVKVTQSSRYLVKRTGEKVFLECVQDMDHENMFWYRQDPGLGLRLIYFSYDVKMKEKGDIPEGYSVSREKKERFSLILESASTNQTSMYLCASSFQDRKDFFGQGTRLTVV.

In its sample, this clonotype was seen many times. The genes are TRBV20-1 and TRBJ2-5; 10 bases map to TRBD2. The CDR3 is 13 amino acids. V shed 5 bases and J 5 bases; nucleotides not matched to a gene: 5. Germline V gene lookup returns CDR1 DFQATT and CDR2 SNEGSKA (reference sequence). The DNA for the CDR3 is TGCAGTGCTCCTAGCGGGGGACGGGAGACCCAGTACTTC. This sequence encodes CSAPSGGRETQYF.

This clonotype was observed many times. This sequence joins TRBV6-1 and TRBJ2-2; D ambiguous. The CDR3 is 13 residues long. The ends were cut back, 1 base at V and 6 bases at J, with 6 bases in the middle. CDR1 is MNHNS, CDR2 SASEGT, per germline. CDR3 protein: CASSEGRAGELFF. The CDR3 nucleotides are TGTGCCAGCAGTGAAGGTCGTGCCGGGGAGCTGTTTTTT.

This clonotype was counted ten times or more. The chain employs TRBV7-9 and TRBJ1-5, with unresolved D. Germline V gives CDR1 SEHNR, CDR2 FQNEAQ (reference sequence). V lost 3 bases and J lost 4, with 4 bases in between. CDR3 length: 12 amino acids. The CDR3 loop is CASSFRNQPQHF. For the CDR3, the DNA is TGTGCCAGCAGCTTCCGTAATCAGCCCCAGCATTTT.

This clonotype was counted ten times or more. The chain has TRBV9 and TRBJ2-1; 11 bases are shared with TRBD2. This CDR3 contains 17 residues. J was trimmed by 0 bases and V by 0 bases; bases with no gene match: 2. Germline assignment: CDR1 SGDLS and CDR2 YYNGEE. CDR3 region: CASSVAGLAVSYNEQFF. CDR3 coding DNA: TGTGCCAGCAGCGTAGCGGGACTAGCGGTCTCCTACAATGAGCAGTTCTTC.

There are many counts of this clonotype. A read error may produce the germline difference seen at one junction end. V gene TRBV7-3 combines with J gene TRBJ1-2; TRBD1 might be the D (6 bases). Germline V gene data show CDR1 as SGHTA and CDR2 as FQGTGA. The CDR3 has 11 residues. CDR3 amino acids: CASSSGQNYYF. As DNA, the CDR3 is TGTGCCAGCAGCTCCGGACAGAATTACTACTTC. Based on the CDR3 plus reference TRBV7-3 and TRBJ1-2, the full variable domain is GAGVSQTPSNKVTEKGKYVELRCDPISGHTALYWYRQSLGQGPEFLIYFQGTGAADDSGLPNDRFFAVRPEGSVSTLKIQRTERGDSAVYLCASSSGQNYYFGSGTRLTVV.

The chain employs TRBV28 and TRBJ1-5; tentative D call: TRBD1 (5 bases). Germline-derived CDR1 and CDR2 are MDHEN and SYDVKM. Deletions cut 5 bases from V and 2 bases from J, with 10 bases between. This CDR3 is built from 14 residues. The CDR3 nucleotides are TGTGCCAGCAGTGCGGGGGGGGGCAATCAGCCCCAGCATTTT. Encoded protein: CASSAGGGNQPQHF.

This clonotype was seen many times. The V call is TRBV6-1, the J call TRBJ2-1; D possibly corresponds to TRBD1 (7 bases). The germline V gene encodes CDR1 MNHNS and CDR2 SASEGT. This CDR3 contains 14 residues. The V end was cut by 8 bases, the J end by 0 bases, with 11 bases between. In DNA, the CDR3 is TGTGCCAGCGCCAGGGGGGCCTCCTACAATGAGCAGTTCTTC. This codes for CASARGASYNEQFF.

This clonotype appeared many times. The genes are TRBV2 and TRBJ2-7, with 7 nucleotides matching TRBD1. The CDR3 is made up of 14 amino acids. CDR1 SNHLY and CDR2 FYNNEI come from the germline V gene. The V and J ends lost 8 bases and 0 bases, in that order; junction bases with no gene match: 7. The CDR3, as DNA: TGTGCCAGCTCAGGGACAGCATACTCCTACGAGCAGTACTTC. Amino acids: CASSGTAYSYEQYF.

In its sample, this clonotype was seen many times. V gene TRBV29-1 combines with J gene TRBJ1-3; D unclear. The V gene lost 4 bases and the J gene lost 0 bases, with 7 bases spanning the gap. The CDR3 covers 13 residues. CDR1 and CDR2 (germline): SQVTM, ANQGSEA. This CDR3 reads CSVVGISGNTIYF. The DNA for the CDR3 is TGCAGCGTTGTGGGCATCTCTGGAAACACCATATATTTT.

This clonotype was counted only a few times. The CDR3 sequence is CASSYSGTGGTGYTF. CDR3 DNA: TGTGCCAGCAGTTACTCCGGGACAGGGGGCACGGGCTACACCTTC. This chain uses TRBV6-5 with TRBJ1-2, with 12 bases that match TRBD1. V shed 0 bases and J 8 bases; nucleotides not matched to a gene: 4. The CDR3 has 15 residues. In germline, CDR1 is MNHEY, CDR2 SVGAGI.

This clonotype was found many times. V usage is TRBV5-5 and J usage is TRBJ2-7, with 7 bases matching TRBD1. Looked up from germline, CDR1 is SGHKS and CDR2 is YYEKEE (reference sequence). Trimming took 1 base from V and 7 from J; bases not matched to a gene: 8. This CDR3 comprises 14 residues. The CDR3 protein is CASSLLTGSDEQYF. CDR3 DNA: TGTGCCAGCAGCTTGTTGACAGGGTCCGATGAGCAGTACTTC.

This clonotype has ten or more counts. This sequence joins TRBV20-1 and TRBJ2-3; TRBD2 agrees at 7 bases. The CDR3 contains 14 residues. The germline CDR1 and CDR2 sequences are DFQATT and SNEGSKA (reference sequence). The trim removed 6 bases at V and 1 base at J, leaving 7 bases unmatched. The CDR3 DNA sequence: TGCAGTGCCACCTGGGGAGGGGGCACAGATACGCAGTATTTT. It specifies CSATWGGGTDTQYF.

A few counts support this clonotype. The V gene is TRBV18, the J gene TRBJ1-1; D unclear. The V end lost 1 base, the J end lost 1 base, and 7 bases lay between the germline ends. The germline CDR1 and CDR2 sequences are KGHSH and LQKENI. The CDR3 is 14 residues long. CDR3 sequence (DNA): TGTGCCAGCTCACCACGGGGATCGAACACTGAAGCTTTCTTT. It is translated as CASSPRGSNTEAFF.

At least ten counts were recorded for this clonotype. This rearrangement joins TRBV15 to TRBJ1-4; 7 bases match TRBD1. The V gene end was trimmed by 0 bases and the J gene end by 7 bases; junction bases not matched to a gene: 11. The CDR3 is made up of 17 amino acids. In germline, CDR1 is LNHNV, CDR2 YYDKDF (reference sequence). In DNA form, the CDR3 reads TGTGCCACCAGCAGAGAACTATCTGACAGGGCCTCTGAAAAACTGTTTTTT. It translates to CATSRELSDRASEKLFF.

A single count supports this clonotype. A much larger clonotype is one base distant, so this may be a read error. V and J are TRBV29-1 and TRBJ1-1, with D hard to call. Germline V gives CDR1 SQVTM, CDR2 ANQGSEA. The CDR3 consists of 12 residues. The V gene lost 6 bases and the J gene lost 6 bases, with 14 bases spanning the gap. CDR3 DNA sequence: TGCAGCGTCAGTTCCGGTTTTGCTGAAGCTTTCTTT. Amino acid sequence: CSVSSGFAEAFF. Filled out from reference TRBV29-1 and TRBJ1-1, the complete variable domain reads SAVISQKPSRDICQRGTSLTIQCQVDSQVTMMFWYRQQPGQSLTLIATANQGSEATYESGFVIDKFPISRPNLTFSTLTVSNMSPEDSSIYLCSVSSGFAEAFFGQGTRLTVV.